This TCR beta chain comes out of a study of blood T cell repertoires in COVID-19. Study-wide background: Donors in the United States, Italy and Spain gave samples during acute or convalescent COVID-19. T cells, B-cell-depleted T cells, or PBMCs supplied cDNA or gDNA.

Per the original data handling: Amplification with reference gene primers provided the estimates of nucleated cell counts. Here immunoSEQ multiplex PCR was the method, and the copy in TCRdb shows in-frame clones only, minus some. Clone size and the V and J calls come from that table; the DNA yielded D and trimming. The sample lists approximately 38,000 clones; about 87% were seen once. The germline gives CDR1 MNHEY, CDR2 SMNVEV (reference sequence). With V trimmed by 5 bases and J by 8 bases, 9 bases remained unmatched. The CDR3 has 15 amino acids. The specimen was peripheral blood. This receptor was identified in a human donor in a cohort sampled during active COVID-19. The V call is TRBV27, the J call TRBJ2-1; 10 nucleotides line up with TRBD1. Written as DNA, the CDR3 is TGTGCCAGCAGTCCGTGGACAGGGGGAATCGATGAGCAGTTCTTC. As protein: CASSPWTGGIDEQFF.